This T cell receptor beta chain was sequenced for a study of PD-L1 blockade in urothelial cancer. TCRdb keeps only in-frame clones here, not all; method: immunoSEQ multiplex PCR. The table lists 85,000 to 95,000 clones, around 90% of them singletons. Time point: pretreatment peripheral blood. This CDR3 has 15 residues. The germline V and J ends were trimmed by 1 base and 5 bases, with 12 bases remaining between them. The germline V gene has CDR1 KGHSH and CDR2 LQKENI. Here the sequenced sample was PBMCs, taken around atezolizumab (anti-PD-L1) treatment. This rearrangement joins TRBV18 to TRBJ2-1, with a weak D call TRBD2 (6 bases). The receptor comes from a man in his fifties or sixties with urothelial cancer. The CDR3 here is CASSPRTGDHNEQFF. CDR3 coding DNA: TGTGCCAGCTCACCACGAACGGGAGACCACAATGAGCAGTTCTTC.